The present T cell receptor beta chain was sequenced within a study of blood T cell repertoires in COVID-19. Looking at the study overall: Sites in the United States, Italy and Spain provided acute and convalescent COVID-19 samples. Sources were T cells, B-cell-depleted T cells, or PBMCs; the material itself was cDNA or gDNA.

V was trimmed by 9 bases and J by 1 base, leaving 18 bases between them. From germline, CDR1 is LNHNV and CDR2 YYDKDF (reference sequence). This CDR3 contains 15 residues. The authors' processing: Reference gene primers were amplified, and this amplification served to estimate nucleated cell counts. Clones were sequenced by immunoSEQ multiplex PCR, and TCRdb holds only the in-frame ones, with some missing. V and J calls and clone size are given by that table; D and trimming were obtained from the DNA. The table records some 350,000 clones, 80% to 90% of them present only once. The sequenced sample consisted of peripheral blood. This clonotype originated in a young man with active or convalescent COVID-19. The chain links TRBV15 to TRBJ1-1, with D unresolved. CDR3 coding DNA: TGTGCCACGAATTTTGACGGGGATTGGAACACTGAAGCTTTCTTT. Translation gives CATNFDGDWNTEAFF.